The 29 T cell receptor beta chains below were found in one sample sequenced in a study of technical replicates of blood from several donors. The data were produced by immunoSEQ multiplex PCR, yet TCRdb's version contains in-frame clones alone and is incomplete. The sample lists more than 65,000 clones, 95% to 96% seen once, with less than 0.25% in the top ten. Sequencing was performed on T cells isolated from PBMCs. Receptor source: a human donor in good health.

V and J are TRBV13 and TRBJ2-2; possibly TRBD1 for D (5 bases). Germline-derived CDR1 and CDR2 are PRHDT and FYEKMQ (reference sequence). The CDR3 loop spans 13 amino acids. V dropped 0 bases and J dropped 8 bases, with 7 bases sitting between them. CDR3 residues: CASSLGSGGELFF. CDR3 nucleotide sequence: TGTGCCAGCAGCTTAGGATCAGGGGGGGAGCTGTTTTTT.

The rearrangement links TRBV5-4 to TRBJ2-3; D not certain. CDR1 and CDR2 (germline): SGHNT, YYREEE (reference sequence). V shed 2 bases and J shed 6 bases, with 7 bases lying between them. This CDR3 contains 12 residues. CDR3 bases: TGTGCCAGCAGCTTATACCGGGATACGCAGTATTTT. The encoded protein is CASSLYRDTQYF.

The genes are TRBV18 and TRBJ1-1; TRBD1 might be the D (5 bases). This CDR3 region has 15 residues. V lost 3 bases to trimming and J lost 2 bases, with 13 bases between them. Germline lookup yields CDR1 KGHSH and CDR2 LQKENI. CDR3 in amino acids: CASSPVDSLNTEAFF. DNA for the CDR3: TGTGCCAGCTCACCGGTAGACAGTCTCAACACTGAAGCTTTCTTT.

About this clone: The same CDR3 can be traced to other DNA sequences in this sample. The chain couples TRBV27 to TRBJ2-7; no definite D call. Trimming left V 2 bases short and J 0 bases short, with 8 bases between. CDR3 length: 14 residues. Per the germline V gene, CDR1 is MNHEY and CDR2 is SMNVEV (reference sequence). CDR3 DNA: TGTGCCAGCAGTTTAGCGGCAAGCTCCTACGAGCAGTACTTC. This sequence encodes CASSLAASSYEQYF.

The chain employs TRBV7-9 and TRBJ1-5, with 7 bases lining up with TRBD1. Germline-derived CDR1 and CDR2 are SEHNR and FQNEAQ (reference sequence). This CDR3 is built from 13 residues. The V gene end was trimmed by 11 bases and the J gene end by 4 bases; junction bases not matched to a gene: 8. The CDR3 protein is CAGSTGANQPQHF. CDR3 coding DNA: TGTGCCGGAAGTACAGGGGCTAATCAGCCCCAGCATTTT.

CDR3 DNA: TGTGCCAGCAGCTTCGCTACAGGGTCGTATGGCTACACCTTC. Protein sequence: CASSFATGSYGYTF. The chain combines TRBV5-4 with TRBJ1-2, with D possibly being TRBD1 (6 bases). The CDR3 loop spans 14 amino acids. Germline values: CDR1 SGHNT, CDR2 YYREEE (reference sequence). Trimming removed 2 bases at V and 5 bases at J, with 13 bases between. Together with reference TRBV5-4 and TRBJ1-2, the CDR3 gives the full variable domain: ETGVTQSPTHLIKTRGQQVTLRCSSQSGHNTVSWYQQALGQGPQFIFQYYREEENGRGNFPPRFSGLQFPNYSSELNVNALELDDSALYLCASSFATGSYGYTFGSGTRLTVV.

The chain links TRBV19 to TRBJ1-1, with TRBD1 matching over 10 bases. Germline V gene lookup returns CDR1 LNHDA and CDR2 SQIVND (reference sequence). V lost 4 bases to trimming and J lost 2 bases; unmatched junction nucleotides: 4. CDR3 length equals 15 residues. CDR3 DNA: TGTGCCAGTAGTACCCGGACAGGGGGTAACACTGAAGCTTTCTTT. It encodes CASSTRTGGNTEAFF.

The chain recombines TRBV5-1 with TRBJ1-3, with a possible D match to TRBD1 (5 bases). With 0 bases removed from V and 1 base from J, the gap between germline ends came to 8 bases. This CDR3 has 15 residues. Per the germline V gene, CDR1 is SGHRS and CDR2 is YFSETQ. The CDR3 reads CASSLARGSGNTIYF. Written as DNA, the CDR3 is TGCGCCAGCAGCTTGGCCCGGGGGTCTGGAAACACCATATATTTT. The full variable domain, rest sourced from reference TRBV5-1 and TRBJ1-3, is KAGVTQTPRYLIKTRGQQVTLSCSPISGHRSVSWYQQTPGQGLQFLFEYFSETQRNKGNFPGRFSGRQFSNSRSEMNVSTLELGDSALYLCASSLARGSGNTIYFGEGSWLTVV.

The chain joins TRBV7-3 to TRBJ1-2; maybe TRBD1 (6 bases). Germline-derived CDR1 and CDR2 are SGHTA and FQGTGA. The ends were cut back, 4 bases at V and 8 bases at J, with 14 bases in the middle. The length of the CDR3 is 13 residues. The CDR3: CASSSDSLAGYTF. The CDR3 coding sequence is TGTGCCAGCAGCTCGGACAGCCTGGCGGGCTACACCTTC.

The chain employs TRBV19 and TRBJ2-7, with TRBD2 matching 9 bases. J was trimmed by 6 bases and V by 7 bases; bases with no gene match: 7. This CDR3 is built from 13 residues. Germline assignment: CDR1 LNHDA and CDR2 SQIVND (reference sequence). The DNA for the CDR3 is TGTGCCAGTAATGGGCGGGGGGGCCGCGAGCAGTACTTC. Amino acid sequence: CASNGRGGREQYF. The full variable domain, in which reference TRBV19 and TRBJ2-7 provide the parts outside the CDR3, is DGGITQSPKYLFRKEGQNVTLSCEQNLNHDAMYWYRQDPGQGLRLIYYSQIVNDFQKGDIAEGYSVSREKKESFPLTVTSAQKNPTAFYLCASNGRGGREQYFGPGTRLTVT.

This chain connects TRBV5-1 to TRBJ2-1; 9 nucleotides agree with TRBD2. This CDR3 contains 16 residues. CDR1 SGHRS and CDR2 YFSETQ come from the germline V gene. V trimming: 0 bases; J trimming: 4 bases; junction bases outside the gene matches: 5. The CDR3 DNA reads TGCGCCAGCAGCTTGGCCCCAGCGGGGGGATACAATGAGCAGTTCTTC. This gives the protein CASSLAPAGGYNEQFF.

This clone was counted once. The V and J genes are TRBV5-1 and TRBJ2-2; 7 nucleotides agree with TRBD2. The CDR3 contains 16 residues. The ends lost 1 base at V and 4 bases at J; junction bases unmatched: 7. CDR1 and CDR2 from the germline V gene are SGHRS and YFSETQ. Written as DNA, the CDR3 is TGCGCCAGCAGCTTGAGGGCTAGCGGAGGCACCGGGGAGCTGTTTTTT. Its translation: CASSLRASGGTGELFF.

CDR3 sequence reads: CASSSLSSTLSTGTGDSSGNTIYF. DNA of the CDR3: TGTGCCAGCAGTTCTCTGAGTAGTACCCTCTCGACCGGGACAGGGGACTCCTCTGGAAACACCATATATTTT. The gene calls are TRBV28 and TRBJ1-3, with 10 bases fitting TRBD1. V was clipped by 4 bases and J by 0 bases; unmatched bases: 27. Per the germline V gene, CDR1 is MDHEN and CDR2 is SYDVKM. The length of the CDR3 is 24 residues.

V gene TRBV19 combines with J gene TRBJ1-1; D is ambiguous. V was pared by 1 base and J by 2 bases, with 5 bases between. Looked up from germline, CDR1 is LNHDA and CDR2 is SQIVND (reference sequence). The CDR3 has 13 amino acids. CDR3 sequence: CASSIAQNTEAFF. DNA of the CDR3: TGTGCCAGTAGTATAGCCCAAAACACTGAAGCTTTCTTT.

This chain links TRBV5-1 with TRBJ2-2; D remains ambiguous. CDR1 and CDR2 from the germline V gene are SGHRS and YFSETQ. Trimming removed 2 bases at V and 7 bases at J, with 6 bases between. The CDR3 sequence is 12 residues long. CDR3 bases: TGCGCCAGCAGCTTACTGATCGGGGAGCTGTTTTTT. Translating it yields CASSLLIGELFF.

The rearrangement links TRBV5-1 to TRBJ2-3; 10 bases are shared with TRBD1. Germline V gene lookup returns CDR1 SGHRS and CDR2 YFSETQ. The length of the CDR3 is 15 residues. With 5 bases clipped from V and 3 bases from J, the junction kept 6 bases outside the gene matches. The CDR3 coding sequence is TGCGCCAGCAGTCCCGGGACAGGGGTAACAGATACGCAGTATTTT. This sequence encodes CASSPGTGVTDTQYF.

V gene TRBV4-2 combines with J gene TRBJ2-7; 12 nucleotides agree with TRBD2. With V trimmed by 1 base and J by 6 bases, 4 bases remained unmatched. CDR1 LGHNA and CDR2 YNFKEQ come from the germline V gene. This CDR3 is 15 amino acids long. CDR3 region: CASSQGLAGVSEQYF. Written as DNA, the CDR3 is TGTGCCAGCAGCCAAGGACTAGCGGGAGTCAGCGAGCAGTACTTC.

The CDR3 DNA follows: TGTGCCAGCAGCGTAGAATCCCGCGGGAACACTGAAGCTTTCTTT. Translation gives CASSVESRGNTEAFF. This chain joins TRBV9 and TRBJ1-1, with D unresolved. The CDR3 spans 15 residues. CDR1 and CDR2 from the germline V gene are SGDLS and YYNGEE. Trimming left V 0 bases short and J 1 base short, with 10 bases between.

This chain uses TRBV2 with TRBJ1-2; the match to TRBD1 covers 11 bases. Losses at the gene ends were 2 bases for V and 0 bases for J; bases not matched to a gene: 8. The CDR3 is made up of 18 amino acids. In germline, CDR1 is SNHLY, CDR2 FYNNEI. CDR3 sequence reads: CASSEWGTGGLPNYGYTF. As DNA, the CDR3 is TGTGCCAGCAGTGAATGGGGGACAGGGGGTCTCCCTAACTATGGCTACACCTTC.

The chain has TRBV10-3 and TRBJ2-1, with TRBD2 as a possible D gene (5 bases). Germline V gene sequence: CDR1 ENHRY, CDR2 SYGVKD. The germline V and J ends were trimmed by 3 bases and 5 bases, with 17 bases remaining between them. This CDR3 spans 16 amino acids. The CDR3 loop is CAISDFEGSADNEQFF. CDR3 bases: TGTGCCATCAGTGATTTTGAGGGTAGCGCCGACAATGAGCAGTTCTTC.

This chain joins TRBV2 and TRBJ2-1, with a possible D match to TRBD2 (6 bases). CDR1 and CDR2 (germline): SNHLY, FYNNEI. The CDR3 is made up of 15 amino acids. Trimming took 4 bases from V and 1 from J, leaving 11 bases between them. CDR3 bases: TGTGCCAGCAGTGTCGGCGGGGAGTCCTACAATGAGCAGTTCTTC. It translates to CASSVGGESYNEQFF.

The genes are TRBV7-9 and TRBJ2-1; D is perhaps TRBD1 (6 bases). V was pared by 5 bases and J by 4 bases, with 18 bases between. Germline loops: CDR1 SEHNR, CDR2 FQNEAQ (reference sequence). The CDR3 runs to 16 residues. Here the CDR3 reads CASSQIRVGGYNEQFF. In DNA form, the CDR3 reads TGTGCCAGCAGCCAGATCCGGGTAGGGGGTTACAATGAGCAGTTCTTC.

The chain couples TRBV29-1 to TRBJ2-3, with 7 bases fitting TRBD1. The V segment lost 0 bases and the J segment 2 bases; nucleotides outside the gene matches: 11. Looked up from germline, CDR1 is SQVTM and CDR2 is ANQGSEA. There are 17 residues in the CDR3. The CDR3 DNA follows: TGCAGCGTTGAAGATCCGAGGGACAGCGTACCCACAGATACGCAGTATTTT. Translation: CSVEDPRDSVPTDTQYF.

The chain carries TRBV6-1 and TRBJ2-5, with 8 bases lining up with TRBD1. The CDR3 runs 14 residues. The germline CDR1 and CDR2 sequences are MNHNS and SASEGT. Trimming took 3 bases from V and 4 from J; bases not matched to a gene: 4. For the CDR3, the DNA is TGTGCCAGCAGTGAGGGACAGGTTGTAGAGACCCAGTACTTC. It codes for CASSEGQVVETQYF.

V gene TRBV19 combines with J gene TRBJ2-5; TRBD1 matches 9 bases. V lost 3 bases and J lost 5; bases outside the gene matches: 13. Germline assignment: CDR1 LNHDA and CDR2 SQIVND (reference sequence). This CDR3 region has 17 residues. CDR3 in DNA: TGTGCCAGTAGTATCCAGCCTGACAGGGGGGAACGGGAGACCCAGTACTTC. Encoded protein: CASSIQPDRGERETQYF. The full variable domain, rest sourced from reference TRBV19 and TRBJ2-5, is DGGITQSPKYLFRKEGQNVTLSCEQNLNHDAMYWYRQDPGQGLRLIYYSQIVNDFQKGDIAEGYSVSREKKESFPLTVTSAQKNPTAFYLCASSIQPDRGERETQYFGPGTRLLVL.

V and J are TRBV27 and TRBJ1-5, with TRBD1 matching 7 bases. The J segment lost 0 bases and the V segment lost 5 bases, leaving 10 bases of the junction unmatched. CDR1 is MNHEY, CDR2 SMNVEV, per germline (reference sequence). This CDR3 is 17 amino acids long. The CDR3 DNA reads as TGTGCCAGCAGTCCTACAGGGGTCCCCTATAGCAATCAGCCCCAGCATTTT. Encoded protein: CASSPTGVPYSNQPQHF.

The chain combines TRBV5-8 with TRBJ2-7, with TRBD1 matching over 8 bases. Losses at the gene ends were 3 bases for V and 2 bases for J; bases not matched to a gene: 4. The length of the CDR3 is 14 residues. Germline V gene lookup returns CDR1 SGHTS and CDR2 YDEGEE. The CDR3 DNA is TGTGCCAGCAGCTCCAGGGGGCGCCCCTACGAGCAGTACTTC. Protein sequence: CASSSRGRPYEQYF.

The chain joins TRBV6-1 to TRBJ2-6; 9 positions agree with TRBD1. The trim removed 7 bases at V and 2 bases at J, leaving 3 bases unmatched. The germline V gene has CDR1 MNHNS and CDR2 SASEGT. There are 15 residues in the CDR3. The CDR3 DNA follows: TGTGCCAGCATACAGGGGGCTACTGGGGCCAACGTCCTGACTTTC. Protein sequence: CASIQGATGANVLTF.

The V call is TRBV4-1, the J call TRBJ2-5; 13 bases agree with TRBD2. J was trimmed by 5 bases and V by 1 base; bases with no gene match: 7. CDR3 size: 17 residues. Germline loops: CDR1 MGHRA, CDR2 YSYEKL. In DNA form, the CDR3 reads TGCGCCAGCAGCCAAGTAGGACTAGCGGGAGATTCGGAGACCCAGTACTTC. Amino acids: CASSQVGLAGDSETQYF.